This T cell receptor (beta chain) derives from a study of cytotoxic CD8 clonotypes in ibrutinib-treated CLL. V was clipped by 2 bases and J by 0 bases, with 13 bases between them. CDR1 is LGHNA and CDR2 is YSLEER in the germline V gene. The CDR3 loop spans 16 amino acids. Sequenced by immunoSEQ multiplex PCR; TCRdb stores in-frame clones only, minus some. The table shows approximately 330,000 clones, with approximately 80% occurring only once. This clonotype was sampled from a human donor with chronic lymphocytic leukemia. The chain employs TRBV4-3 and TRBJ1-2; D is possibly TRBD1 (6 bases). This sample comprised PBMCs, obtained before ibrutinib treatment. CDR3 sequence reads: CASSQKGQIANYGYTF. The CDR3 coding sequence is TGCGCCAGCAGCCAAAAAGGACAGATAGCTAACTATGGCTACACCTTC.